One sample yielded the 20 T cell receptor beta chains listed below, sequenced in a study of PD-L1 blockade in urothelial cancer (dated by TCRdb to 2017 to 2019). The time point tag for this specimen amounts to: peripheral blood 6 weeks after treatment start. The method was the immunoSEQ multiplex PCR assay. Here the immuneACCESS table is served through TCRdb, limited to in-frame sequences with V and J called. Missing clones are a known gap in these copies; in checked studies unresolved V genes cover under half, and the rest lacks a known reason. This sample holds fewer than 50,000 clones; about 89% were observed only once. The top ten constitute 6% to 8% of the sample. The sequences come from PBMCs, collected around atezolizumab (anti-PD-L1) treatment. The receptors derive from a man aged 65 to 85 with urothelial cancer.

This chain connects TRBV28 to TRBJ2-5, with 7 bases aligning to TRBD1. This CDR3 comprises 14 residues. The trim removed 6 bases at V and 5 bases at J, leaving 9 bases unmatched. CDR1 is MDHEN and CDR2 is SYDVKM in the germline V gene. The DNA for the CDR3 is TGTGCCAGCAGATACCCCGGGACAGTCGAGACCCAGTACTTC. As protein: CASRYPGTVETQYF.

This clone was picked up one time. The chain combines TRBV6-5 with TRBJ1-2; 8 nucleotides line up with TRBD1. The J segment lost 0 bases and the V segment lost 6 bases, leaving 0 bases of the junction unmatched. The CDR3 has 13 residues. Germline loops: CDR1 MNHEY, CDR2 SVGAGI. CDR3 protein: CASSRGPNYGYTF. The CDR3 region has the DNA TGTGCCAGCAGCAGGGGGCCTAACTATGGCTACACCTTC.

The rearrangement joins TRBV19 to TRBJ1-5; 7 bases align to TRBD1. The V and J ends lost 6 bases and 4 bases, in that order; junction bases with no gene match: 6. Germline V lookup: CDR1 LNHDA, CDR2 SQIVND (reference sequence). The CDR3 is made up of 14 amino acids. This chain's CDR3 is CASRSQTGNQPQHF. In DNA, the CDR3 is TGTGCCAGTAGGAGCCAGACAGGGAATCAGCCCCAGCATTTT.

V gene TRBV21-1 combines with J gene TRBJ2-7; the D call TRBD2 from the table was never checked on the DNA. TRBV21-1 represents a pseudogene. This CDR3 is built from 15 residues. CDR3 protein: CASSKGPLAGDEQYF. CDR3 coding DNA: TGTGCCAGCAGCAAAGGCCCACTAGCGGGAGACGAGCAGTACTTC.

The J gene is TRBJ2-5, the V gene TRBV29-1, with TRBD1 matching over 8 bases. J lost 5 bases, V lost 6 bases, and 11 bases had no gene match. The CDR3 has 14 amino acids. Germline-derived CDR1 and CDR2 are SQVTM and ANQGSEA. The CDR3 DNA is TGCAGCGTCCCTCCGGCAGGGGGCGCGGAGACCCAGTACTTC. This codes for CSVPPAGGAETQYF.

The genes are TRBV23-1 and TRBJ1-4; D is possibly TRBD1 (5 bases). TRBV23-1 is an open reading frame whose function is uncertain. V was pared by 4 bases and J by 7 bases, with 16 bases between. The CDR3 loop spans 15 amino acids. Here the CDR3 reads CASSLHRKPSEKLFF. The CDR3 DNA follows: TGCGCCAGCAGTCTCCACAGGAAACCTAGTGAAAAACTGTTTTTT.

V is TRBV10-3 and J is TRBJ1-3; weak D call: TRBD1 (6 bases). The V end lost 3 bases, the J end lost 1 base, and 13 bases lay between the germline ends. Germline CDR1 and CDR2: ENHRY and SYGVKD. The CDR3 spans 16 residues. Here the CDR3 DNA reads TGTGCCATCAGTGACTCCGACAGGACGTCTGGAAACACCATATATTTT. Protein sequence: CAISDSDRTSGNTIYF.

This clone occurred a few times. The chain is built from TRBV28 and TRBJ1-2; 9 positions agree with TRBD1. Germline values: CDR1 MDHEN, CDR2 SYDVKM. Trimming cost V 6 bases and J 4 bases; bases outside gene matches: 12. CDR3 length: 16 amino acids. The CDR3 nucleotides are TGTGCCAGCAGGAATGGAGAGACAGGGGGTGTCTATGGCTACACCTTC. It translates to CASRNGETGGVYGYTF.

Only one count was recorded for this clone. This chain links TRBV10-1 with TRBJ2-3, with 10 bases aligning to TRBD2. V lost 4 bases, J lost 2 bases, and 3 bases stayed unmatched. The V gene's germline CDR1 is WNHNN and CDR2 SYGVQD (reference sequence). CDR3 length: 15 amino acids. CDR3 region: CASSGLAGNTDTQYF. The CDR3 region has the DNA TGCGCCAGCAGTGGACTAGCGGGTAACACAGATACGCAGTATTTT.

V gene TRBV19 combines with J gene TRBJ2-3; 8 nucleotides align to TRBD2. The CDR3 has 17 amino acids. J gave up 7 bases and V 5 bases, and 17 bases lay outside the gene matches. Germline values: CDR1 LNHDA, CDR2 SQIVND (reference sequence). The CDR3 loop reads CASSLRAEAGGGNTQYF. For the CDR3, the DNA is TGTGCCAGTAGTCTAAGAGCGGAGGCGGGAGGAGGAAATACGCAGTATTTT.

CDR3 region: CATSNFGGVNTEAFF. CDR3 sequence (DNA): TGTGCCACCAGCAATTTCGGGGGGGTAAACACTGAAGCTTTCTTT. The chain uses TRBV15 and TRBJ1-1; perhaps TRBD1 as D (5 bases). The V end was cut by 4 bases, the J end by 2 bases, with 14 bases between. Germline CDR1 LNHNV, CDR2 YYDKDF (reference sequence). This CDR3 is 15 amino acids long.

The gene calls are TRBV28 and TRBJ2-3, with 7 positions matching TRBD2. CDR1 and CDR2 from the germline V gene are MDHEN and SYDVKM. Trimming at V came to 7 bases and at J to 1 base, leaving 2 bases not matched to a gene. The CDR3 is 13 amino acids. The CDR3 sequence is CASTRGGTDTQYF. Here the CDR3 DNA reads TGTGCCAGCACCCGGGGGGGCACAGATACGCAGTATTTT.

The genes are TRBV28 and TRBJ2-7; weak D call: TRBD1 (6 bases). Trimming left V 8 bases short and J 7 bases short, with 24 bases between. This CDR3 is 15 amino acids long. Germline loops: CDR1 MDHEN, CDR2 SYDVKM. This CDR3 is CASGGQFGKGEEQYF. CDR3 nucleotides: TGTGCCAGCGGTGGCCAGTTCGGGAAGGGGGAAGAGCAGTACTTC.

The chain combines TRBV2 with TRBJ2-3; D gene uncertain. CDR1 SNHLY and CDR2 FYNNEI come from the germline V gene. The CDR3 contains 14 residues. With 1 base removed from V and 2 bases from J, the gap between germline ends came to 7 bases. The DNA of the CDR3 is TGTGCCAGCAGTGAAGGGCTCCCCACAGATACGCAGTATTTT. Translation gives CASSEGLPTDTQYF.

This clone was recorded only once. V is TRBV9 and J is TRBJ2-5; TRBD1 agrees at 7 bases. Germline V gene lookup returns CDR1 SGDLS and CDR2 YYNGEE. The V gene end was trimmed by 3 bases and the J gene end by 2 bases; junction bases not matched to a gene: 1. This CDR3 has 13 residues. The CDR3 bases are TGTGCCAGCAGCGAGGGACAGCAAGAGACCCAGTACTTC. This encodes CASSEGQQETQYF.

This rearrangement joins TRBV27 to TRBJ2-1; 9 bases line up with TRBD2. V lost 6 bases and J lost 5; bases outside the gene matches: 14. This CDR3 has 17 residues. The germline V gene has CDR1 MNHEY and CDR2 SMNVEV (reference sequence). The CDR3 DNA reads TGTGCCAGCAGCCGTAGCTTAGGCGGGAGGGCCGACAATGAGCAGTTCTTC. This sequence encodes CASSRSLGGRADNEQFF.

This chain links TRBV9 with TRBJ1-1; a possible D gene is TRBD1 (5 bases). The germline CDR1 and CDR2 sequences are SGDLS and YYNGEE. The V end was cut by 0 bases, the J end by 5 bases, with 11 bases between. The CDR3 loop spans 14 amino acids. The CDR3 bases are TGTGCCAGCAGCGTAGCCCAGGGCTGGACTGAAGCTTTCTTT. It encodes CASSVAQGWTEAFF.

V usage is TRBV2 and J usage is TRBJ1-5, with 8 nucleotides matching TRBD1. Germline loops: CDR1 SNHLY, CDR2 FYNNEI. This CDR3 is 14 amino acids long. Unmatched junction bases numbered 5, after V lost 3 bases and J lost 7 bases. CDR3: CASSEDRAVQPQHF. CDR3 bases: TGTGCCAGCAGTGAGGACAGGGCGGTACAGCCCCAGCATTTT.

In DNA, the CDR3 is TGTGCCAGCAGCCCGACCTCGGGACTAGCGGGAATGAGCAAGTACTTC. Protein sequence: CASSPTSGLAGMSKYF. The chain combines TRBV9 with TRBJ2-7, with 13 positions matching TRBD2. V trimming: 4 bases; J trimming: 11 bases; junction bases outside the gene matches: 15. The CDR3 is made up of 16 amino acids. The germline CDR1 and CDR2 sequences are SGDLS and YYNGEE.

The chain joins TRBV2 to TRBJ1-2, with 12 nucleotides matching TRBD1. V dropped 8 bases and J dropped 11; count of bases not matched to a gene: 12. The CDR3 spans 14 residues. Per the germline V gene, CDR1 is SNHLY and CDR2 is FYNNEI. CDR3 sequence reads: CASVGDRGPFSYTF. The CDR3 DNA sequence: TGTGCCAGCGTGGGGGACAGGGGGCCGTTCTCTTACACCTTC.